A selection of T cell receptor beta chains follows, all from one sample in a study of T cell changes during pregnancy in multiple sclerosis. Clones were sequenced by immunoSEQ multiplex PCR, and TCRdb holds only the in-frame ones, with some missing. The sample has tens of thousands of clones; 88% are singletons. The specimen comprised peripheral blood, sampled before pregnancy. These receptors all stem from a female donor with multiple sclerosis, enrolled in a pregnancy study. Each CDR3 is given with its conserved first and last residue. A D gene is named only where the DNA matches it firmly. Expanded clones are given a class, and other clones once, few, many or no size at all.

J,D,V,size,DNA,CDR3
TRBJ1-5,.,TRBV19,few,TGTGCCAGTAGTGAGCGGACCGATCAGCCCCAGCATTTT,CASSERTDQPQHF
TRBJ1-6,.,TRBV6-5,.,TGTGCCAGCAGTTACACCGGGAGCAAGAGTAATTCACCCCTCCACTTT,CASSYTGSKSNSPLHF
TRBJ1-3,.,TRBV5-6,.,TGTGCCAGCAGAAAACGAACGGGGGGAAACACCATATATTTT,CASRKRTGGNTIYF
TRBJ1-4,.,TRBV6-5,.,TGTGCCAGCAGTAAATCCCCGGGACTTAATGAAAAACTGTTTTTT,CASSKSPGLNEKLFF
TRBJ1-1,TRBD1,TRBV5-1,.,TGCGCCACACACCCCGGACAGGGCGTGAGAACTGAAGCTTTCTTT,CATHPGQGVRTEAFF
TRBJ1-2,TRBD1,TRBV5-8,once,TGTGCCAGCAGCGTCGTACAGACAGGGTTGGGTGGCTACACCTTC,CASSVVQTGLGGYTF
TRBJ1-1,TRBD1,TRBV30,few,TGTGCCTGGAATCCGGGAGGGGGCGGAGGGTGGAGGAGGGCTGAAGCTTTCTTT,CAWNPGGGGGWRRAEAFF
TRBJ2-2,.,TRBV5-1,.,TGCGCCAGCAGCTTAAGGGGTAGGGCCGTCGCCGGGGAGCTGTTTTTT,CASSLRGRAVAGELFF
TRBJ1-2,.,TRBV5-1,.,TGCGCCAGCAGCTTGGATTGGACCGGGGAGGTTGGCTACACCTTC,CASSLDWTGEVGYTF
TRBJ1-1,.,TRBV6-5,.,TGTGCCAGCAGTTACTCAGGGGAGGGGGCTGAAGCTTTCTTT,CASSYSGEGAEAFF
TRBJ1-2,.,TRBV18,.,TGTGCCAGCTCACGGACAGACCAATTCGATGGCTACACCTTC,CASSRTDQFDGYTF
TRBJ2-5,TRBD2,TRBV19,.,TGTGCCAGTAGTATGACGGGGGGACCCCAAGAGACCCAGTACTTC,CASSMTGGPQETQYF
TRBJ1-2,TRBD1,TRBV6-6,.,TGTGCCAGCAGTTTCGACAGGGGAGGATTAGGCGGCTACACCTTC,CASSFDRGGLGGYTF
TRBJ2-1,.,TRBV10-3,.,TGTGCCATCGAATCGGGCGGGAAGGGCGCCTACAATGAGCAGTTCTTC,CAIESGGKGAYNEQFF
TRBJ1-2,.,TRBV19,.,TGTGCCAGTAGTATCGGGGATTACTATGGCTACACCTTC,CASSIGDYYGYTF
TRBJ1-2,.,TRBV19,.,TGTGCCAGCAGATTCACAGGGTGGGGTAACTATGGCTACACCTTC,CASRFTGWGNYGYTF
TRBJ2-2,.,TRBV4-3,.,TGCGCCAGCAGCCAAGATAGGCAGGGGCTGCGGCGCACCGGGGAGCTGTTTTTT,CASSQDRQGLRRTGELFF
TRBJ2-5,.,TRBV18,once,TGTGCCAGCTCACCAAGTCGAGCTATGGAGACCCAGTACTTC,CASSPSRAMETQYF
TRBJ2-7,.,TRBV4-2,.,TGTGCTCCGCCCCCAGGGGGGACCTCCTACGAGCAGTACTTC,CAPPPGGTSYEQYF
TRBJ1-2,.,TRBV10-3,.,TGTGCCATCAGTGATTCGACAGGAAACTATGGCTACACCTTC,CAISDSTGNYGYTF
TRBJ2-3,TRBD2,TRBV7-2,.,TGTGCCAGCAGGGGACTAGCAGGGGGCACAGATACGCAGTATTTT,CASRGLAGGTDTQYF
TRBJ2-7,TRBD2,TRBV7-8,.,TGTGCCAGCAGCTACGGGAGCGGGACCATCTCCTACGAGCAGTACTTC,CASSYGSGTISYEQYF
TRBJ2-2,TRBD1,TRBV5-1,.,TGCGCCAGCAGCTTGACAGGGGGTCTCTGGGCCGGGGAGCTGTTTTTT,CASSLTGGLWAGELFF
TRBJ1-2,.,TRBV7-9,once,TGTGCCAGCAGCTTAAGCCGAGGAGGCTATGGCTACACCTTC,CASSLSRGGYGYTF